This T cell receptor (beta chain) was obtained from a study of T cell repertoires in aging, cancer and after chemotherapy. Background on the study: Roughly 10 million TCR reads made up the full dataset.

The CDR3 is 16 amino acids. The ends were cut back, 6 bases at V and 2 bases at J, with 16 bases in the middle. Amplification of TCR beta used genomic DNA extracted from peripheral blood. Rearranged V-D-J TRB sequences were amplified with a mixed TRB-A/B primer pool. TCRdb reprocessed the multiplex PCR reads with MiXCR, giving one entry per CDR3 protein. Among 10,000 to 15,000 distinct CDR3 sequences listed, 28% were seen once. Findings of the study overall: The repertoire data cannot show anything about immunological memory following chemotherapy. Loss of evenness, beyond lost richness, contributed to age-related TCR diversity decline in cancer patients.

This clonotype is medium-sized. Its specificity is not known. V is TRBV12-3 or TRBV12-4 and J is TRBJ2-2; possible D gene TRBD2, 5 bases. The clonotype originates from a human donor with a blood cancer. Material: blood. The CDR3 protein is CASSLLRTVNTGELFF. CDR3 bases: TGTGCCAGCAGCCTTCTTCGGACTGTCAACACCGGGGAGCTGTTTTTT.